The T cell receptor (beta chain) under discussion was sequenced for a study of shared clonotypes between healthy human individuals. Execution of the assay was at deep level. Here immunoSEQ multiplex PCR was the method, and the copy in TCRdb shows in-frame clones only, minus some. The table lists about 480,000 clones, roughly 79% of them singletons. A word on this clone: Antigen unknown.

The study, taken as a whole, reports: Sample collection involved blood only; tissue repertoires are likely different.

This receptor was identified in a woman aged 40 to 55 in good health. Some clones in this sample may be carry-over from other donors' samples. What was sequenced was PBMCs.

The CDR3 nucleotides read TGCGCCAGCAGCTTGGACGACAGGGCAAATGAAAAACTGTTTTTT. Translated: CASSLDDRANEKLFF. The gene calls are TRBV5-1 and TRBJ1-4; 7 bases match TRBD1. The V gene's germline CDR1 is SGHRS and CDR2 YFSETQ. The V segment lost 0 bases and the J segment 5 bases; nucleotides outside the gene matches: 4. This CDR3 is 15 amino acids long.